One and the same sample provided the 23 T cell receptor beta chains below, sequenced in a study of cytomegalovirus exposure and HLA in healthy donors. Use of 60 Vbeta and 13 Jbeta primers characterized the PCR. Assay: immunoSEQ multiplex PCR; the TCRdb copy retains only in-frame clones and omits some. The data hold about 210,000 clones, with 75% to 80% observed a single time. The specimen sequenced was PBMCs. These receptors were collected from a male donor in good health and CMV-seronegative.

The rearrangement joins TRBV27 to TRBJ1-1; D might be TRBD1 (5 bases). Germline V gene lookup returns CDR1 MNHEY and CDR2 SMNVEV (reference sequence). This CDR3 is built from 15 residues. Trimming stripped 3 bases from V and 5 bases from J, with 16 bases between. Written as DNA, the CDR3 is TGTGCCAGCAGTTTGCCCGGCGCAGGGCAGACTGAAGCTTTCTTT. Amino acids: CASSLPGAGQTEAFF.

V usage is TRBV7-8 and J usage is TRBJ2-1, with D possibly TRBD2 on 6 matching bases. Germline-derived CDR1 and CDR2 are SGHVS and FQNEAQ. This CDR3 contains 16 residues. Trimming pared 5 bases from V and 7 bases from J, leaving 21 bases between. The CDR3 here is CASSGTLASSGNEQFF. Written as DNA, the CDR3 is TGTGCCAGCAGCGGTACCCTAGCGAGCTCGGGGAATGAGCAGTTCTTC.

This chain uses TRBV4-3 with TRBJ2-7; D possibly corresponds to TRBD2 (6 bases). This CDR3 has 17 amino acids. The V and J ends lost 0 bases and 3 bases respectively, with 18 bases between them. The germline V gene has CDR1 LGHNA and CDR2 YSLEER. The CDR3 nucleotides are TGCGCCAGCAGCCAAGATTTCGGGGGAGGCCCATACTACGAGCAGTACTTC. Translating it yields CASSQDFGGGPYYEQYF.

The V gene is TRBV13, the J gene TRBJ2-1; 7 positions agree with TRBD1. The CDR3 covers 12 residues. Trimming removed 5 bases from V and 15 bases from J; junction bases left unmatched: 10. Germline values: CDR1 PRHDT, CDR2 FYEKMQ (reference sequence). The CDR3 sequence: CASSPVRGPGFF. CDR3 in DNA: TGTGCCAGCAGCCCAGTAAGGGGGCCCGGGTTCTTC. Combining the CDR3 with reference TRBV13 and TRBJ2-1 gives the whole variable domain AAGVIQSPRHLIKEKRETATLKCYPIPRHDTVYWYQQGPGQDPQFLISFYEKMQSDKGSIPDRFSAQQFSDYHSELNMSSLELGDSALYFCASSPVRGPGFFGPGTRLTVL.

This sequence joins TRBV12-5 and TRBJ2-1, with D possibly TRBD2 on 6 matching bases. V was trimmed by 6 bases and J by 9 bases, leaving 12 bases between them. CDR3 length: 12 residues. Germline lookup yields CDR1 LGHNT and CDR2 FRNRAP. CDR3 coding DNA: TGTGCTAGTGGCCTATCCGGGGGTGAGCAGTTCTTC. Encoded protein: CASGLSGGEQFF.

This clone was detected only a few times. V is TRBV27 and J is TRBJ1-1; possible D gene TRBD1, 6 bases. The germline CDR1 and CDR2 sequences are MNHEY and SMNVEV (reference sequence). The V end was cut by 7 bases, the J end by 3 bases, with 18 bases between. The CDR3 totals 15 residues. The CDR3 reads CASNPPGVGDTEAFF. The CDR3 nucleotides read TGTGCCAGCAACCCCCCAGGGGTGGGAGACACTGAAGCTTTCTTT.

V gene TRBV25-1 combines with J gene TRBJ1-4; TRBD1 aligns across 9 bases. CDR3 length: 16 amino acids. Per germline, CDR1 MGHDK and CDR2 SYGVNS. With V trimmed by 3 bases and J by 1 base, 3 bases remained unmatched. DNA for the CDR3: TGTGCCAGCAGTGACGGGACAGGGATAACTAATGAAAAACTGTTTTTT. It yields the protein CASSDGTGITNEKLFF.

The chain combines TRBV7-2 with TRBJ2-1; 10 nucleotides line up with TRBD2. Germline CDR1 SGHTA, CDR2 FQGNSA. The length of the CDR3 is 16 residues. The V segment lost 5 bases and the J segment 5 bases; nucleotides outside the gene matches: 9. The CDR3 nucleotides read TGTGCCAGCAGCCCCCAAGCTAGCGGGAGAAACAATGAGCAGTTCTTC. This sequence encodes CASSPQASGRNNEQFF.

This chain connects TRBV19 to TRBJ1-2; TRBD1 agrees at 7 bases. Germline values: CDR1 LNHDA, CDR2 SQIVND (reference sequence). The trim removed 7 bases at V and 7 bases at J, leaving 18 bases unmatched. The CDR3 consists of 16 residues. The CDR3 nucleotides read TGTGCCAGTATCCCTGGGTTGGGACAGTCTCCTCTTGGCTACACCTTC. This codes for CASIPGLGQSPLGYTF.

Only one count was recorded for this clone. This rearrangement joins TRBV30 to TRBJ2-3, with TRBD2 matching 12 bases. The J segment lost 0 bases and the V segment lost 5 bases, leaving 3 bases of the junction unmatched. The CDR3 is made up of 15 amino acids. In germline, CDR1 is GTSNPN, CDR2 SVGIG (reference sequence). The CDR3 DNA reads TGTGCCTGGGGACTAGCGGGACCTAGCACAGATACGCAGTATTTT. This translates into CAWGLAGPSTDTQYF.

The gene calls are TRBV7-2 and TRBJ2-5; tentatively, D is TRBD2 (6 bases). V was cut by 0 bases and J by 8 bases, with 19 bases left in between. CDR1 is SGHTA, CDR2 FQGNSA, per germline. This CDR3 is 16 amino acids long. In DNA form, the CDR3 reads TGTGCCAGCAGCTTAGCGGGGTCTAGCGTAGGGCATACCCAGTACTTC. Translated, it gives CASSLAGSSVGHTQYF.

This clone has more than one count but fewer than ten. The genes are TRBV5-1 and TRBJ2-6, with D unclear. The CDR3 runs 17 residues. With 0 bases removed from V and 4 bases from J, the gap between germline ends came to 14 bases. Germline CDR1 SGHRS, CDR2 YFSETQ. The CDR3 protein is CASSLVLGAEGANVLTF. The CDR3 DNA reads as TGCGCCAGCAGCTTGGTACTCGGCGCGGAGGGGGCCAACGTCCTGACTTTC.

The rearrangement joins TRBV7-9 to TRBJ1-5; D is undetermined. Trimming took 5 bases from V and 7 from J, leaving 18 bases between them. Germline CDR1 reads SEHNR; CDR2 reads FQNEAQ (reference sequence). This CDR3 has 15 amino acids. The CDR3: CASSTDIGVRQPQHF. The CDR3, as DNA: TGTGCCAGCAGCACCGACATCGGGGTCCGCCAGCCCCAGCATTTT.

The gene calls are TRBV5-1 and TRBJ1-2, with D possibly TRBD1 on 6 matching bases. The germline V and J ends were trimmed by 2 bases and 2 bases, with 10 bases remaining between them. From germline, CDR1 is SGHRS and CDR2 YFSETQ. The CDR3 has 14 amino acids. The CDR3 DNA follows: TGCGCCAGCAGCTTAAGGACAGAAAACTATGGCTACACCTTC. Translated, it gives CASSLRTENYGYTF. The full variable domain, with the rest looked up from reference TRBV5-1 and TRBJ1-2, is KAGVTQTPRYLIKTRGQQVTLSCSPISGHRSVSWYQQTPGQGLQFLFEYFSETQRNKGNFPGRFSGRQFSNSRSEMNVSTLELGDSALYLCASSLRTENYGYTFGSGTRLTVV.

The chain has TRBV4-3 and TRBJ2-6; 8 bases match TRBD1. Trimming at V came to 8 bases and at J to 0 bases, leaving 9 bases not matched to a gene. Germline V lookup: CDR1 LGHNA, CDR2 YSLEER. This CDR3 comprises 17 residues. The CDR3 DNA reads TGCGCCAGCTCCCGGACAGGGCTCCGCTCTGGGGCCAACGTCCTGACTTTC. Translating it yields CASSRTGLRSGANVLTF.

The chain carries TRBV5-6 and TRBJ2-1, with 8 bases lining up with TRBD1. CDR3 length: 15 amino acids. V lost 3 bases and J lost 7; bases outside the gene matches: 9. CDR1 and CDR2 (germline): SGHDT, YYEEEE. The CDR3 nucleotides read TGTGCCAGCAGCTACGGGACAGGAACCCTGAATGAGCAGTTCTTC. This encodes CASSYGTGTLNEQFF.

The CDR3 here is CASTHRGSGNTIYF. In nucleotides, the CDR3 is TGTGCCAGCACCCATCGGGGCTCTGGAAACACCATATATTTT. The chain links TRBV4-2 to TRBJ1-3; D gene unclear. CDR3 length: 14 amino acids. V was pared by 7 bases and J by 0 bases, with 10 bases between. CDR1 LGHNA and CDR2 YNFKEQ come from the germline V gene.

This clone was observed a handful of times. The chain employs TRBV5-4 and TRBJ2-1; D remains unclear. The CDR3 has 15 amino acids. Trimming shortened V by 1 base and J by 6 bases, and 14 bases separated the two germline ends. Germline V gene lookup returns CDR1 SGHNT and CDR2 YYREEE (reference sequence). The CDR3 protein is CASSLLLLGSNEQFF. DNA of the CDR3: TGTGCCAGCAGCTTGTTATTATTGGGCTCCAATGAGCAGTTCTTC.

This clone was detected only a few times. The sample contains more than one DNA sequence encoding this CDR3. The V and J genes are TRBV5-1 and TRBJ2-7; TRBD1 might be the D (7 bases). Germline V gene sequence: CDR1 SGHRS, CDR2 YFSETQ. Trimming stripped 1 base from V and 6 bases from J, with 14 bases between. This CDR3 comprises 14 residues. The CDR3: CASSLTGEVTEQYF. For the CDR3, the DNA is TGCGCCAGCAGCTTGACAGGGGAGGTCACCGAGCAGTACTTC.

The V call is TRBV5-1, the J call TRBJ2-2; 8 bases are a match to TRBD2. V shed 2 bases and J 6 bases; nucleotides not matched to a gene: 3. The CDR3 covers 14 residues. Germline V gene sequence: CDR1 SGHRS, CDR2 YFSETQ. In DNA form, the CDR3 reads TGCGCCAGCAGCTTACTAGCGGCACCCGGGGAGCTGTTTTTT. This sequence encodes CASSLLAAPGELFF.

V is TRBV27 and J is TRBJ2-7; D perhaps matches TRBD2 (6 bases). V was pared by 2 bases and J by 2 bases, with 16 bases between. The CDR3 is made up of 16 amino acids. Germline V CDR1 and CDR2: MNHEY, SMNVEV (reference sequence). The CDR3 loop is CASSLRTGTVAYEQYF. The CDR3 DNA follows: TGTGCCAGCAGTTTACGAACCGGGACTGTAGCCTACGAGCAGTACTTC.

V usage is TRBV29-1 and J usage is TRBJ1-2; weak D call: TRBD1 (6 bases). Germline CDR1 and CDR2: SQVTM and ANQGSEA. V gave up 6 bases and J gave up 4 bases, with 12 bases separating them. This CDR3 is built from 12 residues. As DNA, the CDR3 is TGCAGCGTGGAGGCGGGGGCCTATGGCTACACCTTC. This translates into CSVEAGAYGYTF.

This clone was observed a single time. V gene TRBV6-5 combines with J gene TRBJ2-2; possibly TRBD1 for D (7 bases). This CDR3 has 15 residues. V was trimmed by 10 bases and J by 1 base, leaving 16 bases between them. Germline V CDR1 and CDR2: MNHEY, SVGAGI. The CDR3 sequence: CAIRPGGLNTGELFF. CDR3 in DNA: TGTGCCATCAGACCAGGGGGGCTGAACACCGGGGAGCTGTTTTTT.